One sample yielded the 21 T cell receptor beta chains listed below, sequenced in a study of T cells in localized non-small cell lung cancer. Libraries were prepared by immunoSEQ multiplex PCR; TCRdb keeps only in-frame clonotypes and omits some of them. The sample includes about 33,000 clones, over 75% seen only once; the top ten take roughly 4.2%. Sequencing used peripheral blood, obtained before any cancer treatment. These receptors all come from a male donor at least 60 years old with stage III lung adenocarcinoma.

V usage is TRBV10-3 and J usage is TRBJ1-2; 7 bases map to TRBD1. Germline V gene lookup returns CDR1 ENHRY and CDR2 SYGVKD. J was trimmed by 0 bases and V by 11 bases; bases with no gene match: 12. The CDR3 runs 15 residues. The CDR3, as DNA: TGTGCCTCCCAGGGGGAGACTAGAGCTAACTATGGCTACACCTTC. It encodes CASQGETRANYGYTF.

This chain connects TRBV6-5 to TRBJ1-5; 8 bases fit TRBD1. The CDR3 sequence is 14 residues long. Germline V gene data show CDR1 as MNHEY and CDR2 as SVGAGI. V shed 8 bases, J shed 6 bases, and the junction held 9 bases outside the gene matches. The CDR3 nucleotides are TGTGCCAGCGCCATAGACAGGGGTGGTCAGCCCCAGCATTTT. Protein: CASAIDRGGQPQHF.

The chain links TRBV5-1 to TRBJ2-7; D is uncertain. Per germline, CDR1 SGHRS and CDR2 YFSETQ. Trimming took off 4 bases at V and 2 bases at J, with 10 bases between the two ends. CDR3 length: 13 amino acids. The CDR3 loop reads CASSPSTPYEQYF. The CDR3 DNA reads TGCGCCAGCAGCCCCAGTACCCCCTACGAGCAGTACTTC.

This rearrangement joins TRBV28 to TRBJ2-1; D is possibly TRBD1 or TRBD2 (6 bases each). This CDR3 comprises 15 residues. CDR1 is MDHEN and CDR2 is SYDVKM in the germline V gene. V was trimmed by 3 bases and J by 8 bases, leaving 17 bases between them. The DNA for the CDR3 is TGTGCCAGCAGTTTGGGGGGCGGTTATGGGGATGAGCAGTTCTTC. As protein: CASSLGGGYGDEQFF. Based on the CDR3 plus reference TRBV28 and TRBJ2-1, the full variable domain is DVKVTQSSRYLVKRTGEKVFLECVQDMDHENMFWYRQDPGLGLRLIYFSYDVKMKEKGDIPEGYSVSREKKERFSLILESASTNQTSMYLCASSLGGGYGDEQFFGPGTRLTVL.

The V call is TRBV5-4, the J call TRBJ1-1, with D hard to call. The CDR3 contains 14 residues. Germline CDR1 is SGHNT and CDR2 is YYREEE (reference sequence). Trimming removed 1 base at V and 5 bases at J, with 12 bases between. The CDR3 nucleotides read TGTGCCAGCAGCTTGAGCCCAAGGCCAACTGAAGCTTTCTTT. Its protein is CASSLSPRPTEAFF.

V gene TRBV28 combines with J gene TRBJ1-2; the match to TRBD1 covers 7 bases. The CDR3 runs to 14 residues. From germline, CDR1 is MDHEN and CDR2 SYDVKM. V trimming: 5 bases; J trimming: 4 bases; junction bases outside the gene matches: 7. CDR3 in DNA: TGTGCCAGCAGTCTCCGACAGGGCACCTATGGCTACACCTTC. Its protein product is CASSLRQGTYGYTF.

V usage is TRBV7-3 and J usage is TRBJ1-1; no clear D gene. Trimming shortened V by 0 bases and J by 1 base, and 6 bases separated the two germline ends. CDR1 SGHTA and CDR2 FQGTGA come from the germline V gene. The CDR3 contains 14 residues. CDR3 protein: CASSLTSANTEAFF. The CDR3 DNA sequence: TGTGCCAGCAGCTTAACGTCGGCGAACACTGAAGCTTTCTTT. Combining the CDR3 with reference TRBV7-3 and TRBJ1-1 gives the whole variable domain GAGVSQTPSNKVTEKGKYVELRCDPISGHTALYWYRQSLGQGPEFLIYFQGTGAADDSGLPNDRFFAVRPEGSVSTLKIQRTERGDSAVYLCASSLTSANTEAFFGQGTRLTVV.

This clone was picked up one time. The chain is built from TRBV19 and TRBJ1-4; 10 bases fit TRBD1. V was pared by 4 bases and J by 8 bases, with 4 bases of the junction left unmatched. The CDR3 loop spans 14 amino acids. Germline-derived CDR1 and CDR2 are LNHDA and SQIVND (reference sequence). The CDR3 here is CASSRQGAKEKLFF. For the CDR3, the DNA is TGTGCCAGTAGTAGACAGGGGGCGAAGGAAAAACTGTTTTTT. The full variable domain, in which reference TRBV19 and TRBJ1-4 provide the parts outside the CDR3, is DGGITQSPKYLFRKEGQNVTLSCEQNLNHDAMYWYRQDPGQGLRLIYYSQIVNDFQKGDIAEGYSVSREKKESFPLTVTSAQKNPTAFYLCASSRQGAKEKLFFGSGTQLSVL.

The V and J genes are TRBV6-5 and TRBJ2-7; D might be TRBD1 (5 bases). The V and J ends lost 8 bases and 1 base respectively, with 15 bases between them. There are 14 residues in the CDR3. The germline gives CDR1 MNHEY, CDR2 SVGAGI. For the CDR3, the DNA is TGTGCCAGCTATTCGTACGACAGATCCTACGAGCAGTACTTC. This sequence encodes CASYSYDRSYEQYF.

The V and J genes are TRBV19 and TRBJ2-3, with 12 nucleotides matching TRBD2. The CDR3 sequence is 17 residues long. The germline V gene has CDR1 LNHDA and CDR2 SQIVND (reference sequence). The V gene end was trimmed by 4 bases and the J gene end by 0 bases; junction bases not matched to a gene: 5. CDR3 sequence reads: CASSSGLAGPSTDTQYF. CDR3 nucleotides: TGTGCCAGTAGTAGCGGACTAGCGGGACCAAGCACAGATACGCAGTATTTT.

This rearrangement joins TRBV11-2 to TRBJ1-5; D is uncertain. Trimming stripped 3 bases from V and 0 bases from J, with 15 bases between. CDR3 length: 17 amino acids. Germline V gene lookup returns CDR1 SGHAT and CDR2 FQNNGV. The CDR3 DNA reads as TGTGCCAGCAGCTTTCTTCGCCCTTTCTATAGCAATCAGCCCCAGCATTTT. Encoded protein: CASSFLRPFYSNQPQHF.

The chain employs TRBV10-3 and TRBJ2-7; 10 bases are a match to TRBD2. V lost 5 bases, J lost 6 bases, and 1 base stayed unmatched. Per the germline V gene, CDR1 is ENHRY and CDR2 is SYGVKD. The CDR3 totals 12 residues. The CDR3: CAISSGGGEQYF. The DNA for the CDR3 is TGTGCCATCAGTAGCGGGGGGGGCGAGCAGTACTTC.

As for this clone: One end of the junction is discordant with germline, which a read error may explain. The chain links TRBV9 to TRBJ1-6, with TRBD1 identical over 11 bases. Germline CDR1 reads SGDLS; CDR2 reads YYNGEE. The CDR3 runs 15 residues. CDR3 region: CVSSVGDRGSSPLHF. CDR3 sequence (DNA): TGTGTCAGCAGCGTAGGGGACAGGGGGAGTTCACCCCTCCACTTT.

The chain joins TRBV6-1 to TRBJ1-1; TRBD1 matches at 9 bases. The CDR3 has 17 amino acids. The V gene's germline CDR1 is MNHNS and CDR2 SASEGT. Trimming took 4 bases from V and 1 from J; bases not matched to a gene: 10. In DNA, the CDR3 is TGTGCCAGCAGTGGATCCGGGACAGGGTTGAGGAACACTGAAGCTTTCTTT. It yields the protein CASSGSGTGLRNTEAFF.

CDR3 sequence: CASSPTSASGGEQFF. DNA for the CDR3: TGTGCCAGCAGCCCTACTAGCGCCTCAGGGGGCGAGCAGTTCTTC. The chain has TRBV9 and TRBJ2-1, with D perhaps matching TRBD1 (8 bases). Per germline, CDR1 SGDLS and CDR2 YYNGEE. The germline V and J ends were trimmed by 4 bases and 10 bases, with 21 bases remaining between them. The CDR3 sequence is 15 residues long.

The CDR3 DNA reads as TGCAGCGGTAGTCAGGGACTAGGCTTGGCTTTTTTT. The encoded protein is CSGSQGLGLAFF. V and J are TRBV29-1 and TRBJ1-4; a possible D gene is TRBD1 (5 bases). V was pared by 7 bases and J by 17 bases, with 23 bases between. Germline CDR1 is SQVTM and CDR2 is ANQGSEA. The CDR3 totals 12 residues.

CDR3 DNA: TGTGCCAGCAGCCCTGGACTAGCGGGCCGCACAGATACGCAGTATTTT. Amino acids: CASSPGLAGRTDTQYF. The rearrangement links TRBV7-2 to TRBJ2-3, with TRBD2 matching 11 bases. The germline V gene has CDR1 SGHTA and CDR2 FQGNSA. Trimming cost V 5 bases and J 1 base; bases outside gene matches: 5. The CDR3 has 16 amino acids.

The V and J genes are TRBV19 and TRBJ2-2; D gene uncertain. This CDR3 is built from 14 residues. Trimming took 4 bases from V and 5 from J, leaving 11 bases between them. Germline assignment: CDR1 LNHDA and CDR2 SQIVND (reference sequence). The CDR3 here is CASSNGVVTGELFF. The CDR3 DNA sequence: TGTGCCAGTAGTAACGGCGTAGTAACCGGGGAGCTGTTTTTT.

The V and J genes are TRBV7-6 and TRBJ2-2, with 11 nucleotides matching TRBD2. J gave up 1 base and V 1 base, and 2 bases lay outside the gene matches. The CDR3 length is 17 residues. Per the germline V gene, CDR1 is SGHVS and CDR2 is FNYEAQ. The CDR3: CASSLDGLAGNTGELFF. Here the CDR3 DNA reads TGTGCCAGCAGCTTAGATGGACTAGCGGGGAACACCGGGGAGCTGTTTTTT.

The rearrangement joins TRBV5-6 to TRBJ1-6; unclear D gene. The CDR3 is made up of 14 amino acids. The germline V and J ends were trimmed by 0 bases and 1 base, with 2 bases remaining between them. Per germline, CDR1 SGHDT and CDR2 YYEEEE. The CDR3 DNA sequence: TGTGCCAGCAGCTTGGGGTCCTATAATTCACCCCTCCACTTT. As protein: CASSLGSYNSPLHF.

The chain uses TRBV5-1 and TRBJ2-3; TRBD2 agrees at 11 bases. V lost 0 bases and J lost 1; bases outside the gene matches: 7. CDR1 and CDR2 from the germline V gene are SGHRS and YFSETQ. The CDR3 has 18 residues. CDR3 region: CASSLGSGGARGTDTQYF. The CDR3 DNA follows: TGCGCCAGCAGCTTGGGTAGCGGGGGGGCCAGGGGCACAGATACGCAGTATTTT.